These T cell receptor beta chains were read from a single sample in a study of blood T cell repertoires in COVID-19. The repertoire was sequenced with immunoSEQ multiplex PCR; TCRdb's copy has only in-frame clones and lacks some. The sample includes roughly 500,000 clones, 70% to 90% of them seen just once. The sequenced sample consisted of PBMCs or T cells enriched from blood (not recorded which). The receptor set was obtained from a woman aged 40 to 55 who had recovered from COVID-19. Both conserved end residues are part of each CDR3. The D gene is left open where the match is weak. Rows give clone size only sometimes, using once, few, many, or a class for an expanded clone.

v_call,clone_size,d_call,j_call,cdr3_aa,cdr3_nt
TRBV5-4,-,TRBD2,TRBJ2-7,CASSFRPGLAKYEQYF,TGTGCCAGCAGCTTCAGACCGGGACTAGCGAAATACGAGCAGTACTTC
TRBV19,-,-,TRBJ1-1,CASSIYVGGYGRNTEAFF,TGTGCCAGTAGTATATATGTTGGAGGATACGGGAGGAACACTGAAGCTTTCTTT
TRBV6-2/TRBV6-3,-,-,TRBJ2-2,CASSYSTWPNTGELFF,TGTGCCAGCAGTTACTCGACATGGCCTAACACCGGGGAGCTGTTTTTT
TRBV18,once,-,TRBJ2-2,CASSPGQSTGELFF,TGTGCCAGCTCACCGGGCCAGTCCACCGGGGAGCTGTTTTTT
TRBV2,-,-,TRBJ2-1,CASSVEGDNEQFF,TGTGCCAGCAGTGTTGAGGGGGACAATGAGCAGTTCTTC
TRBV4-1,-,TRBD2,TRBJ2-1,CASRSGLAGGNEQFF,TGCGCCAGCCGATCCGGACTAGCGGGAGGAAATGAGCAGTTCTTC
TRBV29-1,-,-,TRBJ1-2,CSVENGVGGYTF,TGCAGCGTTGAAAACGGGGTTGGTGGCTACACCTTC
TRBV5-1,-,TRBD2,TRBJ2-1,CASSPGTSEYNEQFF,TGCGCCAGCAGCCCCGGGACTAGCGAATACAATGAGCAGTTCTTC
TRBV5-6,-,TRBD1,TRBJ1-5,CASSLGPPERQGWAPQHF,TGTGCCAGCAGCTTGGGGCCTCCCGAGAGACAGGGATGGGCGCCCCAGCATTTT
TRBV4-3,-,-,TRBJ2-3,CASSQDQEVTDTQYF,TGCGCCAGCAGCCAAGATCAGGAGGTCACAGATACGCAGTATTTT
TRBV21-1,-,-,TRBJ2-1,CASSFPGTGDYEQFF,TGTGCCAGCAGCTTCCCCGGGACAGGGGATTATGAGCAGTTCTTC
TRBV6-5,-,TRBD1,TRBJ2-7,CASSYSGQPLEEQYF,TGTGCCAGCAGTTACTCGGGACAGCCCTTGGAGGAGCAGTACTTC
TRBV9,-,-,TRBJ1-1,CASSQGRGRGLEAFF,TGTGCCAGCAGCCAGGGGAGGGGAAGGGGTTTGGAAGCTTTCTTT
TRBV5-4,few,TRBD1,TRBJ2-7,CASSLKFRTGFYEQYF,TGTGCCAGCAGCTTGAAGTTCAGGACAGGATTCTACGAGCAGTACTTC
TRBV28,-,-,TRBJ2-3,CASSFTPEGVTDTQYF,TGTGCCAGCAGCTTTACCCCGGAGGGAGTAACAGATACGCAGTATTTT
TRBV13,once,-,TRBJ1-1,CASSHRPTGNTEAFF,TGTGCCAGCAGCCATAGACCAACAGGGAACACTGAAGCTTTCTTT
TRBV6-5,-,-,TRBJ1-2,CASSAEVARNYGYTF,TGTGCCAGCAGCGCCGAGGTGGCTCGTAACTATGGCTACACCTTC
TRBV4-3,-,-,TRBJ2-3,CASSQRQADTQYF,TGCGCCAGCAGCCAACGTCAGGCAGATACGCAGTATTTT
TRBV25-1,-,-,TRBJ1-4,CASSELTSAANEKLFF,TGTGCCAGCAGTGAATTGACTTCAGCAGCAAATGAAAAACTGTTTTTT
TRBV7-9,once,-,TRBJ1-1,CASSLGGGDEAFF,TGTGCCAGCAGCTTAGGAGGGGGTGATGAAGCTTTCTTT
TRBV10-1,-,TRBD2,TRBJ2-1,CASSKIAGPNEQFF,TGCGCCAGCAGTAAGATAGCGGGACCAAATGAGCAGTTCTTC
TRBV10-2,-,-,TRBJ2-7,CASNSGAYEQYF,TGCGCCAGCAACTCAGGGGCCTACGAGCAGTACTTC
TRBV10-3,-,-,TRBJ1-2,CAISGTRDIYGYTF,TGTGCCATCAGTGGGACCAGGGACATCTATGGCTACACCTTC
TRBV11-3,-,-,TRBJ1-1,CASSPSFDTEAFF,TGTGCCAGCAGCCCCAGTTTTGACACTGAAGCTTTCTTT
TRBV9,-,-,TRBJ2-3,CASSVATGTSTDTQYF,TGTGCCAGCAGCGTAGCTACCGGGACTAGCACAGATACGCAGTATTTT
TRBV5-8,-,TRBD1,TRBJ1-4,CASSLGASGTELF,TGTGCCAGCAGCTTGGGGGCCTCCGGGACAGAGCTTTTT
TRBV15,-,-,TRBJ1-1,CATSRVFGAENTEAFF,TGTGCCACCAGCAGAGTATTTGGGGCAGAGAACACTGAAGCTTTCTTT
TRBV4-3,-,TRBD2,TRBJ2-1,CASSQDRSSGDNEQFF,TGCGCCAGCAGCCAAGATCGGTCTAGCGGGGACAATGAGCAGTTCTTC
TRBV6-2/TRBV6-3,-,TRBD2,TRBJ2-5,CASSYSATRLAGVRETQYF,TGTGCCAGCAGTTACTCGGCTACTCGTCTAGCGGGAGTCAGGGAGACCCAGTACTTC
TRBV27,-,-,TRBJ1-1,CASRLRGIDEAFF,TGTGCCAGCAGATTACGGGGAATTGATGAAGCTTTCTTT